A selection of T cell receptor beta chains follows, all from one sample in a study of shared clonotypes between healthy human individuals. Profiled with immunoSEQ multiplex PCR; TCRdb holds only in-frame clones, not every one. This table holds 2,500,000 or so clones, approximately 92% found once. The sample comprised naive CD4+ T cells sorted from blood. These receptors originate from a man younger than 35 in good health. The CDR3 runs from the conserved cysteine through the conserved F or W. D genes are given only for firm matches. Clone size is not always given. Where it is, it says once, few, many or a class for expanded clones.

clone size: NA; J gene: TRBJ1-1; CDR3 length: 12; V gene: TRBV18; D gene: NA; CDR3 protein: CASHSGAGEAFF; CDR3 DNA: TGTGCCAGCCATTCAGGGGCTGGTGAAGCTTTCTTT
clone size: NA; J gene: TRBJ1-2; CDR3 length: 15; V gene: TRBV18; D gene: TRBD1; CDR3 protein: CASSLGTGVRYGYTF; CDR3 DNA: TGTGCCAGCTCACTTGGGACAGGGGTACGCTATGGCTACACCTTC
clone size: NA; J gene: TRBJ2-7; CDR3 length: 16; V gene: TRBV5-1; D gene: TRBD2; CDR3 protein: CASSSGKETSGYEQYF; CDR3 DNA: TGCGCCAGCAGCTCGGGAAAGGAGACTAGCGGGTACGAGCAGTACTTC
clone size: once; J gene: TRBJ2-3; CDR3 length: 16; V gene: TRBV5-4; D gene: NA; CDR3 protein: CASSSAGTYYTDTQYF; CDR3 DNA: TGTGCCAGCAGCTCAGCCGGGACTTACTACACAGATACGCAGTATTTT
clone size: NA; J gene: TRBJ1-5; CDR3 length: 14; V gene: TRBV12-5; D gene: NA; CDR3 protein: CASVTSGADSPQHF; CDR3 DNA: TGTGCTAGTGTTACATCGGGAGCCGATTCGCCCCAGCATTTT
clone size: NA; J gene: TRBJ2-7; CDR3 length: 14; V gene: TRBV14; D gene: NA; CDR3 protein: CASRQGGQSYEQYF; CDR3 DNA: TGTGCCAGCAGACAGGGAGGCCAATCCTACGAGCAGTACTTC
clone size: NA; J gene: TRBJ1-5; CDR3 length: 14; V gene: TRBV29-1; D gene: TRBD1; CDR3 protein: CSVRDGTDNQPQHF; CDR3 DNA: TGCAGCGTGAGGGACGGGACAGATAATCAGCCCCAGCATTTT
clone size: few; J gene: TRBJ1-2; CDR3 length: 10; V gene: TRBV20-1; D gene: NA; CDR3 protein: CSDLRDGYTF; CDR3 DNA: TGCAGTGATCTCAGGGATGGCTACACCTTC
clone size: NA; J gene: TRBJ1-4; CDR3 length: 13; V gene: TRBV4-1; D gene: NA; CDR3 protein: CASSLIPGLELFF; CDR3 DNA: TGCGCCAGCAGCCTTATTCCGGGCCTCGAATTGTTTTTT
clone size: NA; J gene: TRBJ1-2; CDR3 length: 18; V gene: TRBV28; D gene: TRBD1; CDR3 protein: CASSSTPLATGGTGGYTF; CDR3 DNA: TGTGCCAGCAGTTCCACTCCCCTAGCTACAGGGGGCACGGGGGGCTACACCTTC
clone size: once; J gene: TRBJ2-5; CDR3 length: 12; V gene: TRBV28; D gene: NA; CDR3 protein: CASRGPKKTQYF; CDR3 DNA: TGTGCCAGCCGGGGCCCCAAAAAGACCCAGTACTTC
clone size: NA; J gene: TRBJ2-7; CDR3 length: 15; V gene: TRBV9; D gene: TRBD1; CDR3 protein: CASSVAVTGSYEQYF; CDR3 DNA: TGTGCCAGCAGCGTAGCTGTGACAGGGTCCTACGAGCAGTACTTC
clone size: NA; J gene: TRBJ2-1; CDR3 length: 14; V gene: TRBV6-5; D gene: NA; CDR3 protein: CASSYSGGTNEQFF; CDR3 DNA: TGTGCCAGCAGTTACTCGGGCGGCACCAATGAGCAGTTCTTC
clone size: NA; J gene: TRBJ1-2; CDR3 length: 17; V gene: TRBV5-1; D gene: NA; CDR3 protein: CASSLDAGRGVNYGYTF; CDR3 DNA: TGCGCCAGCAGCTTGGATGCCGGGAGGGGAGTTAACTATGGCTACACCTTC
clone size: NA; J gene: TRBJ2-3; CDR3 length: 13; V gene: TRBV28; D gene: TRBD2; CDR3 protein: CASGGGLGDTQYF; CDR3 DNA: TGTGCCTCTGGCGGGGGGCTTGGAGATACGCAGTATTTT
clone size: NA; J gene: TRBJ2-2; CDR3 length: 16; V gene: TRBV2; D gene: TRBD2; CDR3 protein: CASRALAGVNTGELFF; CDR3 DNA: TGTGCCAGCAGGGCTCTAGCGGGGGTGAACACCGGGGAGCTGTTTTTT
clone size: NA; J gene: TRBJ1-4; CDR3 length: 13; V gene: TRBV6-5; D gene: NA; CDR3 protein: CASSRYPNEKLFF; CDR3 DNA: TGTGCCAGCAGTCGGTACCCAAATGAAAAACTGTTTTTT
clone size: NA; J gene: TRBJ1-4; CDR3 length: 15; V gene: TRBV4-1; D gene: TRBD1; CDR3 protein: CASSQGDRVGEKLFF; CDR3 DNA: TGCGCCAGCAGCCAAGGGGACAGGGTGGGTGAAAAACTGTTTTTT
clone size: once; J gene: TRBJ1-6; CDR3 length: 17; V gene: TRBV11-2; D gene: NA; CDR3 protein: CASSLAARTVSNSPLHF; CDR3 DNA: TGTGCCAGCAGCTTAGCGGCCCGGACAGTGAGTAATTCACCCCTCCACTTT
clone size: NA; J gene: TRBJ2-5; CDR3 length: 12; V gene: TRBV6-1; D gene: NA; CDR3 protein: CASRRMYETQYF; CDR3 DNA: TGTGCCAGCAGGAGGATGTATGAGACCCAGTACTTC
clone size: NA; J gene: TRBJ2-5; CDR3 length: 16; V gene: TRBV5-8; D gene: NA; CDR3 protein: CASRLPFPSGVQTQYF; CDR3 DNA: TGTGCCAGCAGACTTCCATTCCCGTCGGGGGTGCAGACCCAGTACTTC
clone size: NA; J gene: TRBJ2-7; CDR3 length: 19; V gene: TRBV7-2; D gene: TRBD2; CDR3 protein: CASSFSGLAGSHSPYEQYF; CDR3 DNA: TGTGCCAGCAGCTTCTCTGGACTAGCGGGATCCCATTCGCCCTACGAGCAGTACTTC
clone size: NA; J gene: TRBJ2-5; CDR3 length: 13; V gene: TRBV7-7; D gene: NA; CDR3 protein: CASSLGNQETQYF; CDR3 DNA: TGTGCTAGCAGCTTGGGCAACCAAGAGACCCAGTACTTC
clone size: NA; J gene: TRBJ1-5; CDR3 length: 14; V gene: TRBV19; D gene: NA; CDR3 protein: CASSIGQRYQPQHF; CDR3 DNA: TGTGCCAGTAGTATCGGACAGCGGTATCAGCCCCAGCATTTT
clone size: NA; J gene: TRBJ2-5; CDR3 length: 14; V gene: TRBV6-1; D gene: TRBD1; CDR3 protein: CASRATGGIETQYF; CDR3 DNA: TGTGCCAGCAGAGCGACAGGGGGGATAGAGACCCAGTACTTC
clone size: once; J gene: TRBJ1-4; CDR3 length: 13; V gene: TRBV6-6; D gene: NA; CDR3 protein: CAGKQGANEKLFF; CDR3 DNA: TGTGCCGGCAAACAGGGTGCTAATGAAAAACTGTTTTTT
clone size: few; J gene: TRBJ1-5; CDR3 length: 13; V gene: TRBV10-3; D gene: NA; CDR3 protein: CAATSGLNQPQHF; CDR3 DNA: TGTGCCGCCACATCCGGGCTCAATCAGCCCCAGCATTTT
clone size: NA; J gene: TRBJ1-3; CDR3 length: 13; V gene: TRBV28; D gene: NA; CDR3 protein: CASTTSSGNTIYF; CDR3 DNA: TGTGCCAGCACCACGAGCTCTGGAAACACCATATATTTT
clone size: NA; J gene: TRBJ2-5; CDR3 length: 14; V gene: TRBV28; D gene: TRBD1; CDR3 protein: CASRQQGVPETQYF; CDR3 DNA: TGTGCCAGCAGGCAACAGGGGGTCCCAGAGACCCAGTACTTC
clone size: NA; J gene: TRBJ2-7; CDR3 length: 15; V gene: TRBV6-5; D gene: NA; CDR3 protein: CASNRGRPRGDEQYF; CDR3 DNA: TGTGCCAGCAACCGGGGTAGGCCCCGAGGCGACGAGCAGTACTTC
clone size: NA; J gene: TRBJ2-1; CDR3 length: 15; V gene: TRBV5-4; D gene: TRBD2; CDR3 protein: CASSATSGSYNEQFF; CDR3 DNA: TGTGCCAGCAGCGCTACTAGCGGCTCCTACAATGAGCAGTTCTTC
clone size: NA; J gene: TRBJ1-1; CDR3 length: 15; V gene: TRBV6-1; D gene: TRBD1; CDR3 protein: CASSEVDRANTEAFF; CDR3 DNA: TGTGCCAGCAGTGAAGTAGACAGGGCGAACACTGAAGCTTTCTTT
clone size: NA; J gene: TRBJ2-3; CDR3 length: 15; V gene: TRBV7-9; D gene: NA; CDR3 protein: CASSLEGFTTDTQYF; CDR3 DNA: TGTGCCAGCAGCTTAGAAGGTTTTACCACAGATACGCAGTATTTT
clone size: NA; J gene: TRBJ2-4; CDR3 length: 17; V gene: TRBV7-9; D gene: NA; CDR3 protein: CASSLSGQPLAKNIQYF; CDR3 DNA: TGTGCCAGCAGCTTAAGCGGGCAGCCGCTAGCCAAAAACATTCAGTACTTC
clone size: NA; J gene: TRBJ1-4; CDR3 length: 14; V gene: TRBV7-2; D gene: NA; CDR3 protein: CASRLGGPNEKLFF; CDR3 DNA: TGTGCCAGCAGGCTGGGGGGCCCTAATGAAAAACTGTTTTTT
clone size: NA; J gene: TRBJ2-5; CDR3 length: 16; V gene: TRBV29-1; D gene: TRBD1; CDR3 protein: CSVVGRTGGLGETQYF; CDR3 DNA: TGCAGCGTTGTGGGGAGGACAGGGGGCTTAGGAGAGACCCAGTACTTC
clone size: NA; J gene: TRBJ2-2; CDR3 length: 17; V gene: TRBV7-2; D gene: NA; CDR3 protein: CASSLDPIAGLTGELFF; CDR3 DNA: TGTGCCAGCAGCTTAGACCCCATCGCCGGCCTCACCGGGGAGCTGTTTTTT
clone size: NA; J gene: TRBJ2-3; CDR3 length: 15; V gene: TRBV5-4; D gene: TRBD2; CDR3 protein: CASSRDGGGTDTQYF; CDR3 DNA: TGTGCCAGCAGCCGGGACGGGGGGGGCACAGATACGCAGTATTTT
clone size: NA; J gene: TRBJ1-1; CDR3 length: 11; V gene: TRBV5-6; D gene: NA; CDR3 protein: CASSLWSEAFF; CDR3 DNA: TGTGCCAGCAGCTTGTGGTCTGAAGCTTTCTTT
clone size: NA; J gene: TRBJ1-5; CDR3 length: 15; V gene: TRBV6-5; D gene: NA; CDR3 protein: CASRGASRGNQPQHF; CDR3 DNA: TGTGCCAGCAGAGGGGCCTCGCGAGGCAATCAGCCCCAGCATTTT
clone size: NA; J gene: TRBJ2-3; CDR3 length: 13; V gene: TRBV27; D gene: NA; CDR3 protein: CASSGYGADTQYF; CDR3 DNA: TGTGCCAGCTCGGGGTATGGGGCAGATACGCAGTATTTT
clone size: NA; J gene: TRBJ2-3; CDR3 length: 13; V gene: TRBV10-2; D gene: TRBD1; CDR3 protein: CATRTGGGNTQYF; CDR3 DNA: TGCGCCACCCGGACAGGGGGCGGGAATACGCAGTATTTT
clone size: NA; J gene: TRBJ2-5; CDR3 length: 17; V gene: TRBV10-3; D gene: TRBD2; CDR3 protein: CAISESNGGRAGETQYF; CDR3 DNA: TGTGCCATCAGTGAGTCGAACGGCGGGAGGGCCGGAGAGACCCAGTACTTC
clone size: NA; J gene: TRBJ2-5; CDR3 length: 15; V gene: TRBV7-9; D gene: TRBD2; CDR3 protein: CASSWGLAAGETQYF; CDR3 DNA: TGTGCCAGCAGCTGGGGTCTAGCGGCGGGGGAGACCCAGTACTTC
clone size: once; J gene: TRBJ1-4; CDR3 length: 14; V gene: TRBV7-9; D gene: NA; CDR3 protein: CASSFTGTNEKLFF; CDR3 DNA: TGTGCCAGCAGCTTCACGGGGACTAATGAAAAACTGTTTTTT
clone size: NA; J gene: TRBJ1-1; CDR3 length: 13; V gene: TRBV6-1; D gene: NA; CDR3 protein: CASSVDKGTEAFF; CDR3 DNA: TGTGCCAGCAGTGTTGACAAAGGCACTGAAGCTTTCTTT
clone size: NA; J gene: TRBJ2-7; CDR3 length: 14; V gene: TRBV5-1; D gene: NA; CDR3 protein: CASSSNSGALEQYF; CDR3 DNA: TGCGCCAGCAGCTCAAATTCTGGGGCTCTCGAGCAGTACTTC
clone size: NA; J gene: TRBJ2-1; CDR3 length: 17; V gene: TRBV12-5; D gene: NA; CDR3 protein: CASGLGPAGASYNEQFF; CDR3 DNA: TGTGCTAGTGGTTTGGGCCCCGCGGGCGCCTCCTACAATGAGCAGTTCTTC
clone size: NA; J gene: TRBJ2-7; CDR3 length: 16; V gene: TRBV2; D gene: TRBD2; CDR3 protein: CASSENGAGGSYEQYF; CDR3 DNA: TGTGCCAGCAGTGAAAATGGAGCGGGAGGGTCCTACGAGCAGTACTTC
clone size: few; J gene: TRBJ1-5; CDR3 length: 11; V gene: TRBV2; D gene: NA; CDR3 protein: CASSDGRPQHF; CDR3 DNA: TGTGCCAGCAGTGATGGACGCCCCCAGCATTTT
clone size: NA; J gene: TRBJ2-7; CDR3 length: 13; V gene: TRBV10-3; D gene: NA; CDR3 protein: CAISEYEGYEQYF; CDR3 DNA: TGTGCCATCAGTGAGTACGAGGGCTACGAGCAGTACTTC
clone size: NA; J gene: TRBJ2-7; CDR3 length: 14; V gene: TRBV29-1; D gene: TRBD2; CDR3 protein: CSVEELAGSYEQYF; CDR3 DNA: TGCAGCGTTGAAGAGCTAGCGGGGAGCTACGAGCAGTACTTC
clone size: NA; J gene: TRBJ2-3; CDR3 length: 13; V gene: TRBV9; D gene: NA; CDR3 protein: CASSLTGTDTQYF; CDR3 DNA: TGTGCCAGCAGCCTTACAGGGACAGATACGCAGTATTTT